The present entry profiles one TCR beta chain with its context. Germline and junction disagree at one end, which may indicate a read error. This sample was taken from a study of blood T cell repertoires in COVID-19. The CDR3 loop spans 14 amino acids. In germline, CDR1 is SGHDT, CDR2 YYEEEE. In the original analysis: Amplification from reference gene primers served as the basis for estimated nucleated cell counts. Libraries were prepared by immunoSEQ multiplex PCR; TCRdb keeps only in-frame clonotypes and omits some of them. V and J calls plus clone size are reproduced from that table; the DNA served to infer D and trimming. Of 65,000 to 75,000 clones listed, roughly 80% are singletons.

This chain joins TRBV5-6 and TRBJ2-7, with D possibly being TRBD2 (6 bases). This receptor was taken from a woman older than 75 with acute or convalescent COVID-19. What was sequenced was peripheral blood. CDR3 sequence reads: CASSFSGTHREWNF. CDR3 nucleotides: TGTGCCAGCAGCTTCTCGGGGACCCATCGGGAGTGGAACTTC.